One sample yielded the 10 T cell receptor beta chains listed below, sequenced in a study of shared clonotypes between healthy human individuals. Sequencing was performed with immunoSEQ multiplex PCR; in TCRdb, only in-frame clones are kept and a portion is missing. The sample has millions of clones, about 95% seen once. CD8 cells regarded as naive lacked CD45RO, were positively chosen for CCR7, and omitted terminally differentiated effector memory CD45RA+ cells. What was sequenced was naive CD8+ T cells sorted from blood. The receptors were sampled from a man younger than 35 in good health.

The rearrangement links TRBV11-2 to TRBJ1-1; 9 nucleotides line up with TRBD1. CDR1 is SGHAT and CDR2 is FQNNGV in the germline V gene. The CDR3 sequence is 13 residues long. J gave up 6 bases and V 3 bases, and 2 bases lay outside the gene matches. The CDR3 here is CASSFRTGAEAFF. The CDR3 DNA sequence: TGTGCCAGCAGCTTCCGGACAGGGGCTGAAGCTTTCTTT. The full variable domain, with the rest looked up from reference TRBV11-2 and TRBJ1-1, is EAGVAQSPRYKIIEKRQSVAFWCNPISGHATLYWYQQILGQGPKLLIQFQNNGVVDDSQLPKDRFSAERLKGVDSTLKIQPAKLEDSAVYLCASSFRTGAEAFFGQGTRLTVV.

V usage is TRBV5-4 and J usage is TRBJ2-7; D remains ambiguous. Germline assignment: CDR1 SGHNT and CDR2 YYREEE (reference sequence). CDR3 length: 14 residues. The V and J ends lost 4 bases and 4 bases respectively, with 15 bases between them. The CDR3, as DNA: TGTGCCAGCAGCCCAAGCGAGAGTTCATACGAGCAGTACTTC. It specifies CASSPSESSYEQYF.

This clone showed up just once. The junction does not match germline at one end; this may be a read error. The chain uses TRBV7-7 and TRBJ2-1, with TRBD2 identical over 11 bases. This CDR3 is 15 amino acids long. Per germline, CDR1 SSHAT and CDR2 FNYEAQ (reference sequence). CDR3 region: CASSRSLASGREQFF. CDR3 DNA sequence: TGTGCTAGCAGTCGCTCGCTGGCTAGCGGGAGGGAGCAGTTCTTC.

The J gene is TRBJ2-6, the V gene TRBV19; the D gene is possibly TRBD2 (6 bases). CDR1 and CDR2 from the germline V gene are LNHDA and SQIVND (reference sequence). Trimming removed 4 bases at V and 2 bases at J, with 21 bases between. The length of the CDR3 is 19 residues. CDR3 residues: CASSKGSRDWGTGANVLTF. CDR3 bases: TGTGCCAGTAGTAAGGGCTCCCGGGACTGGGGGACTGGGGCCAACGTCCTGACTTTC.

This clone was recorded a few times. The chain links TRBV4-1 to TRBJ1-6; 7 nucleotides agree with TRBD1. This CDR3 is built from 16 residues. From germline, CDR1 is MGHRA and CDR2 YSYEKL. V gave up 1 base and J gave up 6 bases; unmatched junction bases: 6. CDR3 residues: CASSQVEGQRNSPLHF. CDR3 DNA sequence: TGCGCCAGCAGCCAAGTGGAGGGACAGCGTAATTCACCCCTCCACTTT.

This clone was recorded only once. This chain joins TRBV7-9 and TRBJ2-1; 10 nucleotides line up with TRBD2. The germline gives CDR1 SEHNR, CDR2 FQNEAQ (reference sequence). Trimming removed 5 bases from V and 5 bases from J; junction bases left unmatched: 6. This CDR3 comprises 15 residues. CDR3 bases: TGTGCCAGCAGCGCTCCTAGCGGGAGTAACAATGAGCAGTTCTTC. Protein: CASSAPSGSNNEQFF.

The chain couples TRBV6-1 to TRBJ2-5, with TRBD2 matching over 7 bases. CDR3 size: 12 residues. J lost 4 bases, V lost 7 bases, and 3 bases had no gene match. Germline V gene sequence: CDR1 MNHNS, CDR2 SASEGT. The CDR3 is CASNGLVETQYF. The CDR3 DNA reads TGTGCCAGCAATGGACTAGTAGAGACCCAGTACTTC.

This chain links TRBV27 with TRBJ1-2; D unclear. V gave up 0 bases and J gave up 6 bases, with 14 bases separating them. The CDR3 totals 15 residues. Germline CDR1 is MNHEY and CDR2 is SMNVEV (reference sequence). In nucleotides, the CDR3 is TGTGCCAGCAGTTTATCGAAAGGCGCCGGTAATGGCTACACCTTC. Protein product: CASSLSKGAGNGYTF.

V gene TRBV9 combines with J gene TRBJ2-7; unclear D gene. Per the germline V gene, CDR1 is SGDLS and CDR2 is YYNGEE. The CDR3 extends over 14 amino acids. Trimming took off 5 bases at V and 1 base at J, with 13 bases between the two ends. CDR3 bases: TGTGCCAGCAGTGCCTCAGACCCATCCTACGAGCAGTACTTC. Protein sequence: CASSASDPSYEQYF. Full variable domain (rest looked up from reference TRBV9 and TRBJ2-7): DSGVTQTPKHLITATGQRVTLRCSPRSGDLSVYWYQQSLDQGLQFLIQYYNGEERAKGNILERFSAQQFPDLHSELNLSSLELGDSALYFCASSASDPSYEQYFGPGTRLTVT.

This chain connects TRBV6-6 to TRBJ2-5; 10 nucleotides line up with TRBD1. CDR1 is MNHNY, CDR2 SVGAGI, per germline (reference sequence). The V segment lost 5 bases and the J segment 2 bases; nucleotides outside the gene matches: 5. The CDR3 is made up of 15 amino acids. As DNA, the CDR3 is TGTGCCAGCAGTCGGGACAGGGGATGGCAAGAGACCCAGTACTTC. It codes for CASSRDRGWQETQYF.